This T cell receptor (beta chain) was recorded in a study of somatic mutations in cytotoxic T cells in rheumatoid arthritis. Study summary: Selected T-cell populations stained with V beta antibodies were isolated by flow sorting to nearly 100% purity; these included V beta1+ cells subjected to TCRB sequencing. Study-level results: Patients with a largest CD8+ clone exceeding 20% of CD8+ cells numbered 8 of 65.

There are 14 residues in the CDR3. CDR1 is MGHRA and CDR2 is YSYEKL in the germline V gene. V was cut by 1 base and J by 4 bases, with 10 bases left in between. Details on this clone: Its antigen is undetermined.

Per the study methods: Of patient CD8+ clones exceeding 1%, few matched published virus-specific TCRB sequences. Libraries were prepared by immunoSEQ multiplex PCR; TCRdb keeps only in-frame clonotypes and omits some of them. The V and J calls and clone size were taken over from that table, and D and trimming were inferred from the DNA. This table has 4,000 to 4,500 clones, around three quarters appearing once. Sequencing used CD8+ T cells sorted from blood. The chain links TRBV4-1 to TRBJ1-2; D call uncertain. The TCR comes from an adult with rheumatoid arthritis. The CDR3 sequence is CASSQALGAYGYTF. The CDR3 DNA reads TGCGCCAGCAGCCAAGCCTTAGGTGCCTATGGCTACACCTTC.